This T cell receptor beta chain was sequenced for a study of response to subunit inactivated influenza vaccine. In the case of this clonotype: Its antigen is not known.

TCRdb redid the calling of the RT-PCR reads with MiXCR, one entry per CDR3 protein. There are 650,000 to 800,000 distinct CDR3 sequences in the sample; approximately 15% occur only once, and 6.5% to 8.5% lies in the top ten. Study-level points and caveats: With each seasonal influenza vaccination, the authors suggested, few new T cells are recruited.

The ends were cut back, 2 bases at V and 5 bases at J, with 6 bases in the middle. CDR3 size: 12 residues. CDR1 is ENHRY, CDR2 SYGVKD, per germline. The J gene is TRBJ1-2, the V gene TRBV10-3; D is uncertain. This sequence was found in a man between 45 and 60 years old who received an inactivated influenza vaccine. The sample was PBMCs from blood, taken 14 to 15 days before vaccination. CDR3 sequence: CAISEGRYGYTF. The CDR3 DNA follows: TGTGCCATCAGTGAGGGCAGATATGGCTACACCTTC.